This TCR beta chain was identified during a study of T cell repertoires in cytomegalovirus infection. Turning to the study itself: Both recently identified HLA-C-restricted and well-studied HLA-B-restricted CMV epitopes were used in the study.

Note on this clonotype: Its cognate antigen is unknown.

With V trimmed by 5 bases and J by 3 bases, 9 bases remained unmatched. This CDR3 has 15 amino acids. Germline V gene sequence: CDR1 SGHAT, CDR2 FQNNGV. MiXCR, run by TCRdb on the reads, gives a single entry per CDR3 protein. This sample has 450,000 to 650,000 distinct CDR3 sequences, with under 45% found just once. The source of this sequence is a human donor in good health (CMV status not recorded). Some clones in this sample may be carry-over from other donors' samples. This chain connects TRBV11-2 to TRBJ2-7; 8 positions agree with TRBD2. Sequenced here: cultured PBMCs, sampled from culture after CMV antigen stimulation. CDR3 in DNA: TGTGCCAGCAGCCAAGAGGGACTAGGGGGCTACGAGCAGTACTTC. Residues: CASSQEGLGGYEQYF.